This T cell receptor beta chain was captured in a study of shared clonotypes between healthy human individuals. V dropped 0 bases and J dropped 1; count of bases not matched to a gene: 11. There are 20 residues in the CDR3. The germline gives CDR1 LGHNA, CDR2 YSLEER. For each subset, genomic DNA was distributed in equal portions over several immunoSEQ plates. As originally analysed: Filtering differed, since immunoSEQ gave only junction sequences and no quality scores. Produced via immunoSEQ multiplex PCR; TCRdb's table is partial and in-frame only. The V and J calls and clone size are taken from that table; D and trimming were inferred from the DNA. The data show 2 million or so clones, approximately 95% seen once.

What was sequenced was naive CD4+ T cells sorted from blood. Sample subset: CD45RA+ positively selected. This sequence originates from a man aged 18 to 30 in good health. The V and J genes are TRBV4-3 and TRBJ2-1, with 11 nucleotides matching TRBD1. The CDR3 spells CASSQDWDRGTSGSYNEQFF. The CDR3 nucleotides are TGCGCCAGCAGCCAAGATTGGGACAGGGGGACGAGTGGGTCCTACAATGAGCAGTTCTTC.